The 18 T cell receptor beta chains presented below share a single source sample, sequenced in a study of blood T cell repertoires in COVID-19. The method was immunoSEQ multiplex PCR; TCRdb's version includes in-frame clones alone and lacks a portion of them. The data show tens of thousands of clones, 85% to 90% seen once. Input material: peripheral blood. These receptors were obtained from a man older than 75 with acute or convalescent COVID-19.

In its sample, this clone was seen once. The V gene is TRBV5-4, the J gene TRBJ1-4; 9 bases are shared with TRBD1. V gave up 9 bases and J gave up 4 bases; unmatched junction bases: 7. The germline gives CDR1 SGHNT, CDR2 YYREEE (reference sequence). This CDR3 contains 14 residues. CDR3 loop: CATGQGGLNEKLFF. For the CDR3, the DNA is TGTGCCACGGGACAGGGCGGCCTTAATGAAAAACTGTTTTTT.

The chain combines TRBV14 with TRBJ1-2; D not certain. Per the germline V gene, CDR1 is SGHDN and CDR2 is FVKESK. This CDR3 is built from 15 residues. The ends were cut back, 0 bases at V and 6 bases at J, with 14 bases in the middle. The DNA for the CDR3 is TGTGCCAGCAGCCAAGACATAGAACTGATGAATGGCTACACCTTC. Translation: CASSQDIELMNGYTF. Full variable domain (remainder filled in from reference TRBV14 and TRBJ1-2): EAGVTQFPSHSVIEKGQTVTLRCDPISGHDNLYWYRRVMGKEIKFLLHFVKESKQDESGMPNNRFLAERTGGTYSTLKVQPAELEDSGVYFCASSQDIELMNGYTFGSGTRLTVV.

The J gene is TRBJ1-2, the V gene TRBV14; D unresolved. Germline V CDR1 and CDR2: SGHDN, FVKESK. Trimming cost V 1 base and J 4 bases, with 7 bases left between them. The CDR3 is 13 amino acids. The CDR3 sequence: CASSQGHFYGYTF. CDR3 nucleotides: TGTGCCAGCAGCCAAGGACATTTCTATGGCTACACCTTC.

This clone was detected only once. The J gene is TRBJ2-2, the V gene TRBV20-1, with a possible D match to TRBD2 (6 bases). The CDR3 has 14 residues. Trimming took 3 bases from V and 5 from J, leaving 13 bases between them. Germline CDR1 is DFQATT and CDR2 is SNEGSKA (reference sequence). CDR3 nucleotide sequence: TGCAGTGCTAGTGACGCGGGGTGGACCGGGGAGCTGTTTTTT. Its translation is CSASDAGWTGELFF.

The gene calls are TRBV19 and TRBJ1-4; the D is unclear. This CDR3 contains 14 residues. V was clipped by 4 bases and J by 8 bases, with 14 bases between them. Germline V gene sequence: CDR1 LNHDA, CDR2 SQIVND (reference sequence). The CDR3 region has the DNA TGTGCCAGTAGTAAACCCGGACGGGAAGAAAAACTGTTTTTT. Encoded protein: CASSKPGREEKLFF.

This clone was seen more than once but under ten times. V usage is TRBV7-3 and J usage is TRBJ1-1, with TRBD1 as a possible D gene (6 bases). The germline V gene has CDR1 SGHTA and CDR2 FQGTGA. The V end was cut by 6 bases, the J end by 5 bases, with 13 bases between. CDR3 length: 13 residues. CDR3 coding DNA: TGTGCCAGCAGTCAGGGGCGCGGGACTGAAGCTTTCTTT. It codes for CASSQGRGTEAFF.

This chain connects TRBV7-8 to TRBJ1-2, with D possibly TRBD1 on 6 matching bases. V lost 4 bases to trimming and J lost 3 bases, with 12 bases between them. The germline V gene has CDR1 SGHVS and CDR2 FQNEAQ. The CDR3 contains 14 residues. This chain's CDR3 is CASSWAQGHYGYTF. The DNA for the CDR3 is TGTGCCAGCAGCTGGGCACAGGGCCACTATGGCTACACCTTC.

The V call is TRBV9, the J call TRBJ1-2, with a possible D match to TRBD1 (6 bases). The CDR3 totals 12 residues. The germline gives CDR1 SGDLS, CDR2 YYNGEE. Trimming cost V 3 bases and J 7 bases, with 10 bases left between them. CDR3 bases: TGTGCCAGCAGCGAGCGACAGGCTGGCTACACCTTC. Protein: CASSERQAGYTF.

The chain carries TRBV30 and TRBJ2-3; TRBD1 agrees at 7 bases. The CDR3 sequence is 12 residues long. V dropped 0 bases and J dropped 6; count of bases not matched to a gene: 0. Germline V gene lookup returns CDR1 GTSNPN and CDR2 SVGIG (reference sequence). CDR3 bases: TGTGCCTGGAGTGTACAGGGGGATACGCAGTATTTT. This gives the protein CAWSVQGDTQYF.

This clone was recorded only once. The rearrangement uses TRBV6-5 and TRBJ1-2; 12 nucleotides agree with TRBD1. The junction had 3 bases not matched to a gene; V was cut back by 6 bases and J by 4 bases. This CDR3 contains 14 residues. The germline V gene has CDR1 MNHEY and CDR2 SVGAGI. The CDR3 sequence: CASRRGQGAYGYTF. The CDR3 bases are TGTGCCAGCAGACGGGGACAGGGGGCCTATGGCTACACCTTC.

The chain combines TRBV30 with TRBJ1-4, with D maybe TRBD1 (5 bases). Per germline, CDR1 GTSNPN and CDR2 SVGIG (reference sequence). The CDR3 loop spans 15 amino acids. V lost 5 bases and J 8 bases, leaving 21 bases between the germline ends. The CDR3 DNA reads TGTGCCTGGCGGGGGTCGGCTGGCTTGAGCGAAAAACTGTTTTTT. This sequence encodes CAWRGSAGLSEKLFF.

The chain joins TRBV5-5 to TRBJ2-1; D is perhaps TRBD2 (5 bases). The germline V and J ends were trimmed by 4 bases and 5 bases, with 16 bases remaining between them. The CDR3 is made up of 15 amino acids. Germline V gene data show CDR1 as SGHKS and CDR2 as YYEKEE (reference sequence). CDR3 bases: TGTGCCAGCAGCCCCGAGATCAGCGGCCACAATGAGCAGTTCTTC. Its translation is CASSPEISGHNEQFF.

The J gene is TRBJ1-2, the V gene TRBV28; TRBD1 aligns across 8 bases. The CDR3 loop spans 13 amino acids. Per germline, CDR1 MDHEN and CDR2 SYDVKM. V gave up 5 bases and J gave up 13 bases; unmatched junction bases: 12. The CDR3 loop reads CASSPGQGWGFTF. As DNA, the CDR3 is TGTGCCAGCAGTCCCGGACAGGGTTGGGGGTTCACCTTC.

This clone was seen only once. The chain couples TRBV24-1 to TRBJ2-7; D remains unclear. The CDR3 is 15 amino acids. The V gene lost 1 base and the J gene lost 0 bases, with 9 bases spanning the gap. CDR1 and CDR2 from the germline V gene are KGHDR and SFDVKD. CDR3 amino acids: CATSDFSHFSYEQYF. The DNA for the CDR3 is TGTGCCACCAGTGATTTTTCACATTTCTCCTACGAGCAGTACTTC.

J is TRBJ1-3 and V is TRBV11-2; the D is unclear. This CDR3 has 15 residues. CDR1 SGHAT and CDR2 FQNNGV come from the germline V gene. Trimming shortened V by 3 bases and J by 4 bases, and 13 bases separated the two germline ends. Here the CDR3 reads CASSFTGLGGNTIYF. CDR3 sequence (DNA): TGTGCCAGCAGCTTCACTGGACTCGGCGGAAACACCATATATTTT.

The rearrangement links TRBV25-1 to TRBJ2-3; maybe TRBD1 (6 bases). Germline V lookup: CDR1 MGHDK, CDR2 SYGVNS. There are 16 residues in the CDR3. With 6 bases removed from V and 1 base from J, the gap between germline ends came to 17 bases. For the CDR3, the DNA is TGTGCCAGCAGCCCCAAGTGGGGGCTGGGCACAGATACGCAGTATTTT. Residues: CASSPKWGLGTDTQYF.

The chain combines TRBV7-2 with TRBJ2-5; D possibly corresponds to TRBD1 (6 bases). The V end was cut by 4 bases, the J end by 5 bases, with 11 bases between. The CDR3 length is 13 residues. Germline V lookup: CDR1 SGHTA, CDR2 FQGNSA. CDR3 bases: TGTGCCAGCAGCTCCAGGGGTCTCGAGACCCAGTACTTC. Amino acids: CASSSRGLETQYF.

The chain joins TRBV18 to TRBJ2-1, with 8 bases that match TRBD2. The trim removed 2 bases at V and 6 bases at J, leaving 9 bases unmatched. In germline, CDR1 is KGHSH, CDR2 LQKENI. The CDR3 is made up of 16 amino acids. The CDR3 is CASSPRSGGSSNEQFF. The CDR3 region has the DNA TGTGCCAGCTCACCAAGGAGCGGGGGTAGTAGCAATGAGCAGTTCTTC.